Listed here are 5 T cell receptor beta chains from one sample, sequenced in a study of shared clonotypes between healthy human individuals. The protocol was immunoSEQ multiplex PCR, while the TCRdb copy is restricted to in-frame clones and leaves out a portion. This table holds 400,000 to 600,000 clones, about 80% found once. The sequencing sample was made of PBMCs. These receptors were taken from a woman between 35 and 50 years old in good health. Some clones in this sample may be carry-over from other donors' samples.

This clone was recorded a few times. This same CDR3 is encoded by further DNA sequences in the sample. The V gene is TRBV28, the J gene TRBJ1-1; D not certain. The V and J ends lost 1 base and 2 bases respectively, with 5 bases between them. The CDR3 consists of 13 residues. Germline CDR1 is MDHEN and CDR2 is SYDVKM. The CDR3 nucleotides are TGTGCCAGCAGTTTATCGGGAAACACTGAAGCTTTCTTT. This codes for CASSLSGNTEAFF. The variable domain in full, completed from reference TRBV28 and TRBJ1-1, reads DVKVTQSSRYLVKRTGEKVFLECVQDMDHENMFWYRQDPGLGLRLIYFSYDVKMKEKGDIPEGYSVSREKKERFSLILESASTNQTSMYLCASSLSGNTEAFFGQGTRLTVV.

The V call is TRBV6-5, the J call TRBJ1-2; D is undetermined. The length of the CDR3 is 11 residues. Trimming left V 0 bases short and J 7 bases short, with 3 bases between. The germline CDR1 and CDR2 sequences are MNHEY and SVGAGI. CDR3 sequence (DNA): TGTGCCAGCAGTTACTCGGTTGGCTACACCTTC. Its translation is CASSYSVGYTF.

The chain couples TRBV14 to TRBJ2-4; D possibly corresponds to TRBD1 (6 bases). Germline values: CDR1 SGHDN, CDR2 FVKESK. Trimming took 2 bases from V and 0 from J, leaving 11 bases between them. This CDR3 contains 16 residues. This chain's CDR3 is CASSQTQGLAKNIQYF. The CDR3 coding sequence is TGTGCCAGCAGCCAAACCCAGGGGTTAGCCAAAAACATTCAGTACTTC.

This clone was detected only once. The genes are TRBV7-9 and TRBJ2-1, with TRBD1 matching 7 bases. The CDR3 covers 13 residues. Per the germline V gene, CDR1 is SEHNR and CDR2 is FQNEAQ (reference sequence). J lost 3 bases, V lost 4 bases, and 0 bases had no gene match. The CDR3: CASSWDSYNEQFF. In DNA, the CDR3 is TGTGCCAGCAGCTGGGACAGCTACAATGAGCAGTTCTTC.

V is TRBV28 and J is TRBJ2-1, with TRBD2 identical over 10 bases. Germline V gene lookup returns CDR1 MDHEN and CDR2 SYDVKM. The CDR3 length is 17 residues. J lost 3 bases, V lost 7 bases, and 12 bases had no gene match. Here the CDR3 reads CASTSGGGAFRYNEQFF. The CDR3 DNA is TGTGCCAGCACAAGCGGGGGGGGCGCTTTCCGCTACAATGAGCAGTTCTTC.